The following is a T cell receptor (beta chain) sequence with its context. The antigen is undetermined. TCRdb's copy holds only in-frame clones and misses some; the assay was immunoSEQ multiplex PCR. The table includes 31,000 or so clones, about 94% detected once. V gave up 6 bases and J gave up 2 bases; unmatched junction bases: 5. The CDR3 sequence is 15 residues long. CDR1 LNHDA and CDR2 SQIVND come from the germline V gene (reference sequence). The data are from a study of T cell clones after liver transplantation. Study context: Immunosuppression withdrawal was tried within 2 years after liver transplantation in this trial. A pre-transplant mixed lymphocyte reaction with TCRbeta sequencing defined graft-donor-reactive clones followed in post-transplant blood. Apart from a few HCV-positive recipients, transplants were for non-autoimmune, non-viral reasons. Study-level findings and limits: Graft donor-reactive T cells may have migrated into the graft rather than being deleted.

This sample comprised CD8+ T cells from blood, obtained 12 months after liver transplant. The chain carries TRBV19 and TRBJ2-3; 10 bases agree with TRBD2. This receptor was identified in a human patient who received a liver transplant. Some of the T cells may derive from the graft donor. The CDR3 nucleotides read TGTGCCAGTAGATCGGGACTAGCGCTCACAGATACGCAGTATTTT. Translation: CASRSGLALTDTQYF.